The T cell receptor (beta chain) under discussion was sequenced for a study of T cell responses to AZD1222 COVID-19 vaccine. Samples with a second dose at about 4 or about 12 weeks were pooled together. A note on this clone: The antigen remains unidentified. One junction end disagrees with the germline gene, perhaps due to a read error.

The repertoire was sequenced with immunoSEQ multiplex PCR; TCRdb's copy has only in-frame clones and lacks some. The sample records around 140,000 clones, around 90% being singletons. Germline values: CDR1 PRHDT, CDR2 FYEKMQ (reference sequence). The CDR3 contains 8 residues. General observations from the study: Among vaccine-associated CD4 TCRs, coverage spanned spike, with dominance at 160-218 and 743-854. Just 6 or 7 people given AZD1222 tested seropositive at baseline.

The receptor comes from an adult who received the AZD1222 COVID-19 vaccine. The material was peripheral blood, obtained 28 days after the second AZD1222 dose. V and J are TRBV13 and TRBJ1-2; D call uncertain. The CDR3 sequence: CASSALDF. As DNA, the CDR3 is TGTGCCAGCAGCGCACTAGACTTC.